Described below is a single T cell receptor beta chain sequence and its context. The record originates from a study of preoperative IRX-2 immunotherapy in early breast cancer. The CDR3 is 17 amino acids. Germline CDR1 is SEHNR and CDR2 is FQNEAQ (reference sequence). Trimming left V 3 bases short and J 0 bases short, with 17 bases between. Sequencing used immunoSEQ multiplex PCR; TCRdb keeps in-frame clones, though not all of them. The table lists over 35,000 clones, less than 95% of them singletons. Treatment denoted: preoperative locoregional IRX-2 cytokine immunotherapy. This phase Ib study tested locoregional IRX-2 cytokine immunotherapy given before surgery.

Sequenced here: tumor tissue, sampled after IRX-2 immunotherapy. This chain joins TRBV7-9 and TRBJ1-1, with D unclear. This TCR was recovered from a human donor with breast cancer. The CDR3 DNA is TGTGCCAGCAGCTTCTTGGGCCTTTCGGGGATGAACACTGAAGCTTTCTTT. This sequence encodes CASSFLGLSGMNTEAFF. Drawing the rest from reference TRBV7-9 and TRBJ1-1, the complete variable domain is DTGVSQNPRHKITKRGQNVTFRCDPISEHNRLYWYRQTLGQGPEFLTYFQNEAQLEKSRLLSDRFSAERPKGSFSTLEIQRTEQGDSAMYLCASSFLGLSGMNTEAFFGQGTRLTVV.